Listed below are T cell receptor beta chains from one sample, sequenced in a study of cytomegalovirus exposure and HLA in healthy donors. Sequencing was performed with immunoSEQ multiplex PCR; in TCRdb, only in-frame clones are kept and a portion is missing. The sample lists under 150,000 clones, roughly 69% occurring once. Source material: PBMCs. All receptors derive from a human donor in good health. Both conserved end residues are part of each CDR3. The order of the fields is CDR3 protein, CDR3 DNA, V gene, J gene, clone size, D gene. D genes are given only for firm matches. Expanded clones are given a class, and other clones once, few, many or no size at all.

CAWSVAETQYF	TGTGCCTGGAGTGTGGCCGAGACCCAGTACTTC	TRBV30	TRBJ2-5	once	.
CASSLRAGGTGQPQHF	TGTGCCAGCAGCTTACGGGCAGGGGGCACGGGTCAGCCCCAGCATTTT	TRBV7-2	TRBJ1-5	few	TRBD1
CASSHPVRGRENTEAFF	TGCGCCAGCAGCCACCCCGTGCGGGGCAGGGAGAACACTGAAGCTTTCTTT	TRBV4-1	TRBJ1-1	.	.
CASSLVSSGGAREQYF	TGTGCCAGCAGCTTGGTATCTAGCGGGGGGGCGCGGGAGCAGTACTTC	TRBV5-5	TRBJ2-7	.	TRBD2
CATSRVELMETQYF	TGTGCCACCAGCAGAGTGGAGCTTATGGAGACCCAGTACTTC	TRBV15	TRBJ2-5	.	.
CASSLPSGVYNEQFF	TGTGCCAGCAGCTTGCCTAGCGGGGTCTACAATGAGCAGTTCTTC	TRBV5-6	TRBJ2-1	.	TRBD2
CASSLTPTGSYGYTF	TGTGCCAGCAGCTTAACACCTACAGGGTCCTATGGCTACACCTTC	TRBV7-2	TRBJ1-2	.	.
CASSEDSYNEQFF	TGTGCCAGCAGCGAGGACAGTTACAATGAGCAGTTCTTC	TRBV9	TRBJ2-1	.	.
CASSLTSGRGDEQFF	TGTGCCAGCAGCTTAACTAGCGGGAGGGGCGATGAGCAGTTCTTC	TRBV7-3	TRBJ2-1	.	TRBD2
CASSDRDQPQHF	TGTGCCAGCAGTGACAGGGATCAGCCCCAGCATTTT	TRBV28	TRBJ1-5	.	TRBD1
CASSQERLVAVGRTEAFF	TGTGCCAGCAGCCAAGAAAGGTTGGTCGCCGTCGGGAGGACTGAAGCTTTCTTT	TRBV4-2	TRBJ1-1	.	.
CASSLGRLAGPYNEQFF	TGTGCCAGCAGCTTGGGTCGACTAGCGGGACCCTACAATGAGCAGTTCTTC	TRBV7-2	TRBJ2-1	.	TRBD2
CSATLAGPGETQYF	TGCAGCGCTACCTTAGCGGGGCCCGGGGAGACCCAGTACTTC	TRBV29-1	TRBJ2-5	few	TRBD2
CASSIVPGVEQYF	TGTGCCAGTAGTATAGTTCCAGGGGTCGAGCAGTACTTC	TRBV19	TRBJ2-7	.	.
CSSSPQTSYEQYF	TGTTCCAGCAGCCCACAGACAAGCTACGAGCAGTACTTC	TRBV7-9	TRBJ2-7	.	.
CASSVQGSNQPQHF	TGTGCCAGTAGTGTACAGGGGAGCAATCAGCCCCAGCATTTT	TRBV19	TRBJ1-5	few	TRBD1
CASSWTGHSYEQYF	TGTGCCAGCAGCTGGACGGGACATAGCTACGAGCAGTACTTC	TRBV7-2	TRBJ2-7	.	.
CASSRTSGNGYNEQFF	TGTGCCAGCAGTCGGACTAGCGGGAATGGCTACAATGAGCAGTTCTTC	TRBV28	TRBJ2-1	.	TRBD2
CASSPGLAGGEQYF	TGCGCCAGCAGCCCGGGACTAGCGGGAGGCGAGCAGTACTTC	TRBV5-1	TRBJ2-7	few	TRBD2
CASSSLAGGEWNIQYF	TGTGCCAGCAGCTCCTTAGCGGGAGGGGAGTGGAACATTCAGTACTTC	TRBV7-2	TRBJ2-4	.	TRBD2
CASSLYLQTTWDEQFF	TGTGCCAGCAGCCTATATTTACAGACTACTTGGGATGAGCAGTTCTTC	TRBV5-6	TRBJ2-1	.	.
CASSLEGGPYGYTF	TGCGCCAGCAGCTTGGAAGGAGGCCCCTATGGCTACACCTTC	TRBV5-1	TRBJ1-2	once	.
CSVVAGETAYGYTF	TGCAGCGTTGTCGCAGGGGAAACAGCTTATGGCTACACCTTC	TRBV29-1	TRBJ1-2	.	.
CASSLFTGVTGELFF	TGTGCCAGCAGCCTCTTTACAGGGGTCACCGGGGAGCTGTTTTTT	TRBV9	TRBJ2-2	once	TRBD1
CAIDSGTNNYGYTF	TGTGCCATCGATTCCGGGACAAACAACTATGGCTACACCTTC	TRBV10-3	TRBJ1-2	.	.
CASSRNRGNTIYF	TGTGCCAGCAGCCGGAACAGAGGAAACACCATATATTTT	TRBV27	TRBJ1-3	.	.
CASSVVPGGEKLFF	TGTGCCAGCAGCGTAGTTCCGGGGGGGGAAAAACTGTTTTTT	TRBV9	TRBJ1-4	.	.
CAISDSYNEQFF	TGTGCCATCAGTGATTCTTACAATGAGCAGTTCTTC	TRBV10-3	TRBJ2-1	.	.
CASSQDRGFGNTIYF	TGCGCCAGCAGCCAAGATCGGGGGTTTGGAAACACCATATATTTT	TRBV4-3	TRBJ1-3	.	.
CASSERQGQYNEQFF	TGTGCCAGCAGTGAAAGGCAGGGACAGTACAATGAGCAGTTCTTC	TRBV2	TRBJ2-1	few	TRBD1
CASSLTAQGAFDEQYF	TGTGCCAGCAGCTTAACCGCCCAGGGGGCGTTCGACGAGCAGTACTTC	TRBV7-3	TRBJ2-7	.	TRBD1
CASSPGAGGSTDTQYF	TGTGCCAGCAGCCCTGGAGCGGGGGGCAGCACAGATACGCAGTATTTT	TRBV9	TRBJ2-3	.	TRBD2
CASSEGRVELAGSWSTDTQYF	TGTGCCAGCAGTGAAGGGCGGGTGGAACTAGCGGGAAGTTGGAGCACAGATACGCAGTATTTT	TRBV6-1	TRBJ2-3	.	TRBD2
CASSPNRGRGGGSTGELFF	TGTGCCAGCAGCCCGAACAGGGGGCGCGGGGGAGGAAGCACCGGGGAGCTGTTTTTT	TRBV5-6	TRBJ2-2	.	TRBD1
CASSLGQTYEQYF	TGTGCCAGCAGTTTGGGACAGACCTACGAGCAGTACTTC	TRBV28	TRBJ2-7	.	TRBD1
CASSSGQGSYEQYF	TGTGCCAGCAGTTCCGGACAGGGGTCGTACGAGCAGTACTTC	TRBV6-5	TRBJ2-7	few	TRBD1
CASSTLQQGRSNGSPLHF	TGTGCCAGCAGTACACTCCAACAGGGAAGAAGTAACGGTTCACCCCTCCACTTT	TRBV27	TRBJ1-6	few	.
CASSLGTGQGTDTQYF	TGCGCCAGCAGCTTGGGGACAGGCCAGGGCACAGATACGCAGTATTTT	TRBV5-1	TRBJ2-3	.	TRBD1
CASSLVGGRETQYF	TGTGCCAGCAGCTTGGTCGGGGGGCGGGAGACCCAGTACTTC	TRBV5-4	TRBJ2-5	few	.
CATGQYYEQYF	TGTGCCACCGGACAGTATTACGAGCAGTACTTC	TRBV6-1	TRBJ2-7	.	.
CASSLIAGGLNRETQYF	TGTGCCAGCAGCTTAATAGCGGGGGGGCTAAATAGAGAGACCCAGTACTTC	TRBV7-8	TRBJ2-5	few	TRBD2
CASSEFVLDTPGTEAFF	TGTGCCAGCAGTGAATTTGTGTTGGACACCCCGGGCACTGAAGCTTTCTTT	TRBV2	TRBJ1-1	.	.
CASSDGGGRNYGYTF	TGTGCCAGCAGTGACGGCGGGGGGCGTAACTATGGCTACACCTTC	TRBV6-4	TRBJ1-2	.	.
CASSGTRGNNEQFF	TGTGCCAGCAGCGGGACTAGAGGCAACAATGAGCAGTTCTTC	TRBV6-5	TRBJ2-1	.	TRBD2
CASSTRVPPEAFF	TGTGCCAGCAGTACCAGGGTTCCCCCCGAAGCTTTCTTT	TRBV27	TRBJ1-1	.	.
CSVEDMADNEKLFF	TGCAGCGTTGAAGATATGGCAGATAATGAAAAACTGTTTTTT	TRBV29-1	TRBJ1-4	.	.
CASSPEQGRSQPQHF	TGTGCCAGCAGCCCCGAACAGGGTAGAAGTCAGCCCCAGCATTTT	TRBV2	TRBJ1-5	few	.
CAWTAGGPPETQYF	TGTGCCTGGACAGCGGGGGGGCCGCCAGAGACCCAGTACTTC	TRBV30	TRBJ2-5	.	TRBD2
CASSLAGTGSSYNEQFF	TGTGCCAGCAGCTTAGCCGGGACAGGTAGCTCCTACAATGAGCAGTTCTTC	TRBV11-3	TRBJ2-1	.	TRBD1
CSSSSSRWDRGEADTQYF	TGTTCCAGCAGCTCCTCCCGGTGGGACAGGGGGGAGGCAGATACGCAGTATTTT	TRBV7-9	TRBJ2-3	.	TRBD1
CASSLYPHSGANVLTF	TGTGCCAGCAGCCTCTATCCGCACTCTGGGGCCAACGTCCTGACTTTC	TRBV7-2	TRBJ2-6	few	.
CASSVDSTTNEKLFF	TGTGCCAGCAGCGTAGACTCTACAACTAATGAAAAACTGTTTTTT	TRBV9	TRBJ1-4	once	.
CAISDTGSATDTQYF	TGTGCCATCAGTGACACAGGCTCAGCCACAGATACGCAGTATTTT	TRBV10-3	TRBJ2-3	.	.
CSVDTFSLTDTQYF	TGCAGCGTTGATACTTTCTCGCTCACAGATACGCAGTATTTT	TRBV29-1	TRBJ2-3	.	.
CASSLSYRDRVEQFF	TGTGCCAGCAGTTTATCTTATCGGGACAGGGTCGAGCAGTTCTTC	TRBV27	TRBJ2-1	few	TRBD1
CASSTQTGSEQYF	TGTGCCAGCAGTACCCAGACAGGGAGCGAGCAGTACTTC	TRBV6-6	TRBJ2-7	.	TRBD1
CASAQGHQETQYF	TGTGCCAGCGCCCAGGGTCACCAAGAGACCCAGTACTTC	TRBV18	TRBJ2-5	few	.
CASSLDAGFTDTQYF	TGTGCCAGCAGCTTAGACGCGGGATTCACAGATACGCAGTATTTT	TRBV7-6	TRBJ2-3	.	.
CASSSQGSGEKLFF	TGTGCCAGCAGTTCACAGGGGAGCGGTGAAAAACTGTTTTTT	TRBV6-6	TRBJ1-4	.	TRBD1
CASSFSGLFRENEQFF	TGTGCCAGCAGTTTCAGCGGGTTGTTTCGCGAGAATGAGCAGTTCTTC	TRBV28	TRBJ2-1	.	.